The clone carrying this TCR beta chain is labeled medium-sized. The data are from a study of molecular identifiers for immune sequencing clone quantification. The CDR3 sequence is 17 residues long. With 0 bases removed from V and 1 base from J, the gap between germline ends came to 10 bases. Germline CDR1 LGHNA, CDR2 YSLEER. Previously described methods and listed TCR primers were used for bulk TCR libraries. MiXCR, applied by TCRdb to the PCR reads, yields one record per CDR3 protein. The repertoire has about 10,000 distinct CDR3 sequences, about 21% of them found once; the top ten carry 1.4% to 1.5%.

Sequencing input: naive CD8+ T cells from blood, with Jurkat cell RNA spiked in. Subset given: FACS-sorted CD8+CD4-CCR7+CD45RA+ naive T cells. The chain uses TRBV4-3 and TRBJ2-6, with unresolved D. This sequence was found in a human donor in good health. Some libraries in this study had Jurkat cell RNA spiked in. The CDR3 loop is CASSQDRLRSGANVLTF. CDR3 sequence (DNA): TGCGCCAGCAGCCAAGATCGCCTGCGTTCTGGGGCCAACGTCCTGACTTTC.